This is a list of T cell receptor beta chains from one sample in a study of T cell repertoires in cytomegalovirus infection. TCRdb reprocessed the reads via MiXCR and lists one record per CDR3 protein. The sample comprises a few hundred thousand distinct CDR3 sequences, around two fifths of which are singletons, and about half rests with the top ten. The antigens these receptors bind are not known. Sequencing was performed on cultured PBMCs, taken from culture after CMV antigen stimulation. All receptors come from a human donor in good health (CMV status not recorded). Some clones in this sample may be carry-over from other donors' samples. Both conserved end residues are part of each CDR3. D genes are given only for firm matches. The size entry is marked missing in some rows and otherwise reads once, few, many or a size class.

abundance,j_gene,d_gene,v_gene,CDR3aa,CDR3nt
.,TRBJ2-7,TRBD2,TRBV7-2,CASSEYATSGISYEQYF,TGTGCCAGCAGCGAATACGCGACTAGCGGGATCTCCTACGAGCAGTACTTC
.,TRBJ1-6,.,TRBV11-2,CASSFGGAGHSPLHF,TGTGCCAGCAGCTTCGGAGGGGCCGGTCATTCACCCCTCCACTTT
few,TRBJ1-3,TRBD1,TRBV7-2,CASSSTGFGNTIYF,TGTGCCAGCAGCTCGACAGGGTTTGGAAACACCATATATTTT
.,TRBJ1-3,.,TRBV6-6,CASSLDSLNTIYF,TGTGCCAGCAGTTTGGATAGCCTAAACACCATATATTTT
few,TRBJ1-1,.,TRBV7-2,CASSPRTSRSTEAFF,TGTGCCAGCAGCCCCCGGACTTCCAGGAGTACTGAAGCTTTCTTT
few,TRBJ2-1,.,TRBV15,CATSRDRGGGGVQFF,TGTGCCACCAGCAGAGATCGGGGAGGGGGGGGAGTACAGTTCTTC
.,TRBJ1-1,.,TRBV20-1,CSAGGNTEAFF,TGCAGTGCTGGCGGAAACACTGAAGCTTTCTTT
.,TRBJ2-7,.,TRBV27,CASSFISSRPYEQYF,TGTGCCAGCAGCTTTATTAGTTCTCGACCCTACGAGCAGTACTTC
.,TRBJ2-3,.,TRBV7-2,CASSPLGGVGYF,TGTGCCAGCAGCCCGCTTGGGGGAGTAGGGTATTTT
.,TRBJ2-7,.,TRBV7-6,CASSLDRLTYEQYF,TGTGCCAGCAGCTTAGACAGATTGACCTACGAGCAGTACTTC
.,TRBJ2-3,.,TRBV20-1,CSAKRGREADTQYF,TGCAGTGCTAAGAGGGGCAGGGAAGCAGATACGCAGTATTTT
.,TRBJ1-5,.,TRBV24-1,CATSGMGPQHF,TGTGCCACCAGTGGAATGGGGCCCCAGCATTTT
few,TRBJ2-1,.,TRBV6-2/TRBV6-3,CASSLSEGPAQAYNEQFF,TGTGCCAGCAGTTTATCAGAGGGGCCGGCTCAAGCTTACAATGAGCAGTTCTTC
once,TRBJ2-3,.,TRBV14,CASSARSFAKDTQYF,TGTGCCAGCAGCGCCAGGAGCTTCGCAAAAGATACGCAGTATTTT
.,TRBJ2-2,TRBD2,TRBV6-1,CASSEARLAGGYVTGELFF,TGTGCCAGCAGTGAAGCCCGGCTAGCGGGGGGATATGTCACCGGGGAGCTGTTTTTT
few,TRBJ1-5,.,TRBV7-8,CASSPDSRRNQPQHF,TGTGCCAGCAGCCCGGACAGCCGGCGCAATCAGCCCCAGCATTTT
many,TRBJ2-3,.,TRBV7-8,CASSYRQTDTQYF,TGTGCCAGCAGCTACCGACAGACAGATACGCAGTATTTT
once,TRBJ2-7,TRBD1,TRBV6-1,CASSGQGQPATYEQYF,TGTGCCAGCAGCGGACAGGGCCAACCTGCTACCTACGAGCAGTACTTC
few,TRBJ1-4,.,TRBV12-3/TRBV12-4,CASSPRGIREKLFF,TGTGCCAGCAGCCCTCGGGGGATCCGCGAAAAACTGTTTTTT
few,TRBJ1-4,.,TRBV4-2,CASSGGGIDEKLFF,TGTGCCAGCAGCGGTGGGGGAATAGATGAAAAACTGTTTTTT
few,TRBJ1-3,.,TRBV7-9,CASSSPGGNTIYF,TGTGCCAGCAGCTCCCCCGGGGGAAACACCATATATTTT
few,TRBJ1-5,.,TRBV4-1,CASSQAGNQPQHF,TGCGCCAGCAGCCAAGCCGGGAATCAGCCCCAGCATTTT
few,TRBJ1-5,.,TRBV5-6,CASSSWTVGNQPQHF,TGTGCCAGCAGCAGTTGGACGGTCGGGAATCAGCCCCAGCATTTT
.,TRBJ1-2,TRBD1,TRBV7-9,CASSLGTGWNGYTF,TGTGCCAGCAGCCTCGGGACAGGGTGGAATGGCTACACCTTC
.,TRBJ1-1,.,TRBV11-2,CASSPLRTGRNTEAFF,TGTGCCAGCAGCCCCCTCAGGACGGGGAGGAACACTGAAGCTTTCTTT
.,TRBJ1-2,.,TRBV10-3,CAISDLKTGGYTF,TGTGCCATCAGTGACCTTAAGACCGGCGGCTACACCTTC
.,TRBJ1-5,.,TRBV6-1,CASSETMSGQPQHF,TGTGCCAGCAGTGAAACGATGTCCGGGCAGCCCCAGCATTTT
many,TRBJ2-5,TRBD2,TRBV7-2,CASSLGDGRTGSTQYF,TGTGCCAGCAGCTTAGGAGACGGGAGGACGGGATCGACCCAGTACTTC
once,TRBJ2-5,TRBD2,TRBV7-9,CASSHFSGEETQYF,TGTGCCAGCAGCCATTTTAGCGGGGAAGAGACCCAGTACTTC
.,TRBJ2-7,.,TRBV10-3,CAISDGPNSREQYF,TGTGCCATCAGTGACGGACCGAATTCGCGAGAGCAGTACTTC
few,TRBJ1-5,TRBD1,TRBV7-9,CASSVGQGAWDQPQHF,TGTGCCAGCAGCGTAGGGCAGGGGGCTTGGGATCAGCCCCAGCATTTT
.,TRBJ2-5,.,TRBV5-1,CASSLGMGFQETQYF,TGCGCCAGCAGCTTGGGTATGGGCTTCCAAGAGACCCAGTACTTC
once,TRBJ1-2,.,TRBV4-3,CASRPNYGYTF,TGCGCCAGCAGACCTAACTATGGCTACACCTTC
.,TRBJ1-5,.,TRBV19,CASSTPGWRQPQHF,TGTGCCAGTAGCACGCCAGGGTGGCGTCAGCCCCAGCATTTT
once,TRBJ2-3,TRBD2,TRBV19,CASSIAAGGPGRAATQYF,TGTGCCAGTAGTATAGCGGCGGGAGGGCCTGGTCGTGCGGCTACGCAGTATTTT
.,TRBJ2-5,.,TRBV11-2,CASSPWGPQETQYF,TGTGCCAGCAGCCCGTGGGGTCCCCAAGAGACCCAGTACTTC
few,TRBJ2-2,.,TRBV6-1,CASSDWAPTGELFF,TGTGCCAGCAGTGATTGGGCCCCCACCGGGGAGCTGTTTTTT
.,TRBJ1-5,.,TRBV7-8,CASSVSRITNQPQHF,TGTGCCAGCAGCGTCTCCCGCATTACCAATCAGCCCCAGCATTTT
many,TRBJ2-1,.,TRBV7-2,CASSLASPSYNEQFF,TGTGCCAGCAGCTTAGCTAGCCCCTCCTACAATGAGCAGTTCTTC
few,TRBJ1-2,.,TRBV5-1,CASDPTGDYGYTF,TGCGCCAGCGACCCTACGGGGGACTATGGCTACACCTTC
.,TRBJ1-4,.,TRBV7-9,CASSLEGHTNEKLFF,TGTGCCAGCAGCTTGGAGGGGCATACTAATGAAAAACTGTTTTTT
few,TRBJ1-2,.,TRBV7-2,CASSLNPQPNYGYTF,TGTGCCAGCAGCTTAAATCCGCAGCCTAACTATGGCTACACCTTC
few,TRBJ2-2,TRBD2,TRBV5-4,CASSKTSGGGNTGELFF,TGTGCCAGCAGCAAGACTAGCGGGGGGGGTAACACCGGGGAGCTGTTTTTT
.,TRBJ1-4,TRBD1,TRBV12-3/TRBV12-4,CASRRQGGGEKLFF,TGTGCCAGCAGGAGACAGGGCGGTGGGGAAAAACTGTTTTTT
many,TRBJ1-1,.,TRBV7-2,CASSFSTGQANTEAFF,TGTGCCAGCAGCTTTTCAACGGGACAAGCGAACACTGAAGCTTTCTTT
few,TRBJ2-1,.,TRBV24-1,CATSEGGAGNEQFF,TGTGCCACCAGTGAAGGGGGGGCTGGCAATGAGCAGTTCTTC
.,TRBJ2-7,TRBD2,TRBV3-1,CASSQGTGGEQYF,TGTGCCAGCAGCCAGGGAACGGGGGGCGAGCAGTACTTC
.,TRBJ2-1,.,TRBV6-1,CASRVRSRDEQFF,TGTGCCAGCAGAGTGAGGTCTCGGGATGAGCAGTTCTTC
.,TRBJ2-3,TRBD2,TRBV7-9,CASRRSSGYTDTQYF,TGTGCCAGCAGGAGGTCTAGCGGCTACACAGATACGCAGTATTTT
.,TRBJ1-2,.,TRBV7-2,CASSLRTGYYGYTF,TGTGCCAGCAGCTTAAGGACGGGGTACTATGGCTACACCTTC
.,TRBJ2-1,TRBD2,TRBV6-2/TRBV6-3,CASTGGLAAYEQFF,TGTGCCAGCACCGGGGGACTAGCGGCTTATGAGCAGTTCTTC
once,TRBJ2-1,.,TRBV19,CASSKGEGGRSGNEQFF,TGTGCCAGTAGTAAGGGGGAGGGCGGGAGATCGGGCAATGAGCAGTTCTTC
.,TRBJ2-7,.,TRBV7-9,CASQGLGDEQYF,TGTGCCAGCCAGGGACTGGGGGATGAGCAGTACTTC
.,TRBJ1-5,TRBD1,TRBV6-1,CASRKQGAVQPQHF,TGTGCCAGCAGGAAACAGGGGGCCGTCCAGCCCCAGCATTTT
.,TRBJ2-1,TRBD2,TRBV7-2,CASSLAMGGDEQFF,TGTGCCAGCAGCTTAGCGATGGGGGGGGATGAGCAGTTCTTC